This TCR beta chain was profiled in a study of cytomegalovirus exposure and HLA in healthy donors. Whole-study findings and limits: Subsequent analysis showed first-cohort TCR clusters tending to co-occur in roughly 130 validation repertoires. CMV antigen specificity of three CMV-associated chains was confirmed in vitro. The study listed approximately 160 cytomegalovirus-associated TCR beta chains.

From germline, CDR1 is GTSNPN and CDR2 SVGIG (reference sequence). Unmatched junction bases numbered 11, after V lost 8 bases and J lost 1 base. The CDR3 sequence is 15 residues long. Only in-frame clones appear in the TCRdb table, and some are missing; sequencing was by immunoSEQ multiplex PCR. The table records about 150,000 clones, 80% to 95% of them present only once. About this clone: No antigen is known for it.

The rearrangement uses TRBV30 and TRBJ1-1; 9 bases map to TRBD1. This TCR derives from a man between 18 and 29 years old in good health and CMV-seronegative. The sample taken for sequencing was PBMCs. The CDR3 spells CAGTGGQISNTEAFF. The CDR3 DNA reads TGTGCCGGTACAGGGGGCCAAATATCGAACACTGAAGCTTTCTTT.